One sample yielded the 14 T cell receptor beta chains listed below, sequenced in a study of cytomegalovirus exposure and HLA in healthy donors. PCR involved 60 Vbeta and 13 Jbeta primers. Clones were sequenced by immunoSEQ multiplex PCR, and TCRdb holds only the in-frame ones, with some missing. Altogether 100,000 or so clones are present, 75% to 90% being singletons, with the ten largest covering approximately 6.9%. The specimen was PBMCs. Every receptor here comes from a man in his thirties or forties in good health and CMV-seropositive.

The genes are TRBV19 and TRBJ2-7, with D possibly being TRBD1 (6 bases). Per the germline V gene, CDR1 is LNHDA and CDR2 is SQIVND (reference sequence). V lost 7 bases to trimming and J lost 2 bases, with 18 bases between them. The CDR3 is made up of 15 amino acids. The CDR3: CASNLRGQGPYEQYF. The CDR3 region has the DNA TGTGCCAGTAACCTTAGGGGTCAGGGGCCCTACGAGCAGTACTTC.

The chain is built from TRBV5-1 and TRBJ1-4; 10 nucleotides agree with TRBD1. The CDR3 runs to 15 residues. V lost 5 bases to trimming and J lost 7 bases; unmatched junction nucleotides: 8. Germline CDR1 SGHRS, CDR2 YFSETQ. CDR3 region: CASSPDRGRGEKLFF. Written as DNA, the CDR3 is TGCGCCAGCAGTCCCGACAGGGGGCGCGGTGAAAAACTGTTTTTT.

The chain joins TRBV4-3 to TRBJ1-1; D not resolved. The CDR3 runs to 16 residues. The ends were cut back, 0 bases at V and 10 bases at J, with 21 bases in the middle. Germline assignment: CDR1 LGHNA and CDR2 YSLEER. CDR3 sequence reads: CASSQDPLGLVVRAFF. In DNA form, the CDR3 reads TGCGCCAGCAGCCAAGATCCCCTGGGCTTAGTAGTACGAGCTTTCTTT.

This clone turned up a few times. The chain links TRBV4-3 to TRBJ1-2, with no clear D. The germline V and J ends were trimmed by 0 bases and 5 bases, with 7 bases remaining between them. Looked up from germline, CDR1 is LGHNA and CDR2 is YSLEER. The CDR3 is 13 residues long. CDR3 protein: CASSQDTGYGYTF. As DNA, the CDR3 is TGCGCCAGCAGCCAAGATACGGGATATGGCTACACCTTC.

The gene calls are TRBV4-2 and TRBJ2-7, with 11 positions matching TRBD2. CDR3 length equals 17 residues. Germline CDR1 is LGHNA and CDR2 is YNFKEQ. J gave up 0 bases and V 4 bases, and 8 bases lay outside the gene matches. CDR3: CASSPSSGGPSSYEQYF. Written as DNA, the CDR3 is TGTGCCAGCAGCCCATCTAGCGGGGGGCCTAGCTCCTACGAGCAGTACTTC.

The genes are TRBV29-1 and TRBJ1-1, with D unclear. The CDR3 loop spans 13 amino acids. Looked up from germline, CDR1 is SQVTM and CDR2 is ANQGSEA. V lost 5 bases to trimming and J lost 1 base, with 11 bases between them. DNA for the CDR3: TGCAGCGTTAGGCGAGGAGAGAACACTGAAGCTTTCTTT. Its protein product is CSVRRGENTEAFF.

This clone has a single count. CDR3 region: CASSSPQQGEYEQYF. Here the CDR3 DNA reads TGTGCCAGCAGCTCCCCCCAACAGGGGGAATACGAGCAGTACTTC. This chain uses TRBV11-2 with TRBJ2-7, with 8 bases aligning to TRBD1. With V trimmed by 4 bases and J by 4 bases, 9 bases remained unmatched. The CDR3 covers 15 residues. The germline CDR1 and CDR2 sequences are SGHAT and FQNNGV.

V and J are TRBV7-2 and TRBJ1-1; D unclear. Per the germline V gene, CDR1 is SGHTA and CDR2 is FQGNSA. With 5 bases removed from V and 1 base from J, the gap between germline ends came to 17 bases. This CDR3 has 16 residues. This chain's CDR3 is CASSATGVGANTEAFF. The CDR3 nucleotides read TGTGCCAGCAGCGCGACCGGGGTTGGAGCGAACACTGAAGCTTTCTTT.

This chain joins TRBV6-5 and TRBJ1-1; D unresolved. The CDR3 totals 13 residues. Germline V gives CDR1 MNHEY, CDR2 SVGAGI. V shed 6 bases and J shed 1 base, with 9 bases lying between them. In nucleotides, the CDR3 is TGTGCCAGCAGCTTAGCCGGGAACACTGAAGCTTTCTTT. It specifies CASSLAGNTEAFF.

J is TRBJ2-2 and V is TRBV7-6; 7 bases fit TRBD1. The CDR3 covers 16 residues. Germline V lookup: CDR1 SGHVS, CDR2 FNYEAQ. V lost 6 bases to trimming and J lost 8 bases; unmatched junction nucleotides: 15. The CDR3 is CASSSRQGGVPGELFF. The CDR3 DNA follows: TGTGCCAGCAGTTCGCGACAGGGTGGAGTTCCGGGGGAGCTGTTTTTT.

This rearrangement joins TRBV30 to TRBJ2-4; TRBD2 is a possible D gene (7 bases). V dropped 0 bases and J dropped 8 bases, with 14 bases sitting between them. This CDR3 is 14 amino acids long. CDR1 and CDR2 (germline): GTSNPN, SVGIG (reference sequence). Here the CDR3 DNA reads TGTGCCTGGAGTGTAGGGGGGGCGATGGACATTCAGTACTTC. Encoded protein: CAWSVGGAMDIQYF.

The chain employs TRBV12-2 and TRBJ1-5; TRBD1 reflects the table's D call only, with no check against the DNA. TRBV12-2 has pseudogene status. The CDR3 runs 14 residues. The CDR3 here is CASRFQGPDQPQHF. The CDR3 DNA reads TGTGCAAGTCGCTTTCAGGGCCCCGATCAGCCCCAGCATTTT.

CDR3 loop: CASSRDSGSSYNSPLHF. In DNA, the CDR3 is TGCGCCAGCAGCCGGGATTCGGGGAGCTCCTATAATTCACCCCTCCACTTT. The rearrangement uses TRBV4-3 and TRBJ1-6; no reliable D call. V dropped 4 bases and J dropped 0 bases, with 13 bases sitting between them. CDR1 is LGHNA, CDR2 YSLEER, per germline. The CDR3 covers 17 residues.

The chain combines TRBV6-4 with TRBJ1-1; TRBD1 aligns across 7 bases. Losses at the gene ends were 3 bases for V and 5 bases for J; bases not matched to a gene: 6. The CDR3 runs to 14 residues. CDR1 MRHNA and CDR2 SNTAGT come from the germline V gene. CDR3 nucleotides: TGTGCCAGCAGTGAACCTACAGGGGTGACTGAAGCTTTCTTT. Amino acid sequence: CASSEPTGVTEAFF.